Shown below are 26 T cell receptor beta chains from a single sample sequenced in a study of blood T cell repertoires in COVID-19. Repertoires were generated with immunoSEQ multiplex PCR, while TCRdb's copy carries only in-frame clones and drops some. The data contain roughly 400,000 clones, 90% of them seen just once; the ten biggest clones take up 0.6%. The specimen sequenced was PBMCs or T cells enriched from blood (not recorded which). The receptors were sampled from a man in his late teens or twenties who had recovered from COVID-19.

The V call is TRBV12-5, the J call TRBJ1-3; possible D gene TRBD1, 5 bases. V lost 6 bases and J 4 bases, leaving 16 bases between the germline ends. This CDR3 contains 15 residues. CDR1 is LGHNT and CDR2 is FRNRAP in the germline V gene. CDR3 nucleotide sequence: TGTGCTAGTGGCCGCCCGACAGTGGGGGGAAACACCATATATTTT. The encoded protein is CASGRPTVGGNTIYF.

A word on this clone: The same CDR3 also results from other DNA sequences found in this sample. V and J are TRBV27 and TRBJ1-3, with D possibly being TRBD1 (6 bases). Germline V gene lookup returns CDR1 MNHEY and CDR2 SMNVEV (reference sequence). The ends were cut back, 2 bases at V and 4 bases at J, with 9 bases in the middle. This CDR3 spans 14 amino acids. The CDR3 here is CASSLTGLGNTIYF. The CDR3 coding sequence is TGTGCCAGCAGTTTAACAGGGTTAGGAAACACCATATATTTT.

J is TRBJ2-1 and V is TRBV4-2, with a weak D call TRBD2 (5 bases). With 0 bases removed from V and 11 bases from J, the gap between germline ends came to 14 bases. Germline assignment: CDR1 LGHNA and CDR2 YNFKEQ. The CDR3 has 14 residues. CDR3 residues: CASSQETIGLQQFF. CDR3 sequence (DNA): TGTGCCAGCAGCCAAGAAACCATCGGACTTCAGCAGTTCTTC.

V gene TRBV24-1 combines with J gene TRBJ1-2; a possible D gene is TRBD1 (6 bases). CDR3 length: 15 residues. CDR1 is KGHDR and CDR2 is SFDVKD in the germline V gene. Trimming took off 5 bases at V and 7 bases at J, with 19 bases between the two ends. This CDR3 reads CATSVDSQAPGGYTF. The CDR3 bases are TGTGCCACCAGTGTGGACAGCCAAGCCCCTGGTGGCTACACCTTC.

The genes are TRBV19 and TRBJ2-1, with TRBD2 matching over 11 bases. The CDR3 sequence is 14 residues long. Germline trimming cut 8 bases from V and 4 bases from J; bases unmatched to any gene: 4. Germline V gene lookup returns CDR1 LNHDA and CDR2 SQIVND (reference sequence). The CDR3 region is CASGRLAGYNEQFF. The DNA of the CDR3 is TGTGCCAGTGGGAGACTAGCGGGGTACAATGAGCAGTTCTTC.

The rearrangement uses TRBV10-1 and TRBJ1-1, with D tentatively TRBD1 (6 bases). V gave up 2 bases and J gave up 6 bases, with 10 bases separating them. The CDR3 is 13 amino acids. In germline, CDR1 is WNHNN, CDR2 SYGVQD (reference sequence). The CDR3 DNA reads TGCGCCAGCAGTGAGGGACAGTTCGCTGAAGCTTTCTTT. Translation: CASSEGQFAEAFF.

The rearrangement links TRBV15 to TRBJ1-1, with D possibly matching TRBD1 (5 bases). The V gene's germline CDR1 is LNHNV and CDR2 YYDKDF (reference sequence). V lost 5 bases to trimming and J lost 3 bases, with 16 bases between them. This CDR3 has 15 amino acids. The CDR3 nucleotides read TGTGCCACCAGCCTGAGACAAGGGGCCGACACTGAAGCTTTCTTT. Translated: CATSLRQGADTEAFF.

V is TRBV9 and J is TRBJ1-2, with 8 bases fitting TRBD1. CDR1 SGDLS and CDR2 YYNGEE come from the germline V gene. The trim removed 3 bases at V and 3 bases at J, leaving 7 bases unmatched. This CDR3 contains 15 residues. In DNA, the CDR3 is TGTGCCAGCAGCGGGCCGGACAGGGACGACTATGGCTACACCTTC. It translates to CASSGPDRDDYGYTF.

The chain uses TRBV15 and TRBJ1-2; D remains ambiguous. The CDR3 spans 12 residues. CDR1 is LNHNV and CDR2 is YYDKDF in the germline V gene (reference sequence). Trimming cost V 0 bases and J 5 bases, with 4 bases left between them. The CDR3 bases are TGTGCCACCAGCAGAGATCTTTATGGCTACACCTTC. Translating it yields CATSRDLYGYTF.

The V and J genes are TRBV2 and TRBJ1-3; 8 bases align to TRBD1. With V trimmed by 1 base and J by 7 bases, 0 bases remained unmatched. This CDR3 contains 13 residues. Germline V gene data show CDR1 as SNHLY and CDR2 as FYNNEI. CDR3 sequence reads: CASSEDRGNTIYF. CDR3 in DNA: TGTGCCAGCAGTGAAGACAGGGGGAACACCATATATTTT.

This clone was counted once. The rearrangement links TRBV7-9 to TRBJ2-1; 12 bases map to TRBD2. The CDR3 is made up of 16 amino acids. Trimming cost V 5 bases and J 5 bases; bases outside gene matches: 7. Germline V CDR1 and CDR2: SEHNR, FQNEAQ (reference sequence). Here the CDR3 DNA reads TGTGCCAGCAGCCCTTGGACTAGCGGGACGCACAATGAGCAGTTCTTC. Amino acid sequence: CASSPWTSGTHNEQFF.

The V gene is TRBV7-9, the J gene TRBJ2-7; no definite D call. The germline CDR1 and CDR2 sequences are SEHNR and FQNEAQ (reference sequence). V lost 5 bases to trimming and J lost 1 base, with 12 bases between them. The CDR3 consists of 14 residues. This CDR3 is CASSLSPPSYEQYF. The CDR3 bases are TGTGCCAGCAGCCTCAGTCCCCCGTCCTACGAGCAGTACTTC.

The V call is TRBV19, the J call TRBJ1-1, with TRBD1 identical over 8 bases. Germline V lookup: CDR1 LNHDA, CDR2 SQIVND (reference sequence). The CDR3 runs to 16 residues. V lost 2 bases, J lost 4 bases, and 9 bases stayed unmatched. The CDR3 is CASSITGGFLSTEAFF. The CDR3 coding sequence is TGTGCCAGTAGTATAACAGGGGGATTTTTGAGCACTGAAGCTTTCTTT.

CDR3 in amino acids: CASSPGWTGSEKLFF. The CDR3 nucleotides read TGTGCCAGCAGCCCGGGTTGGACAGGGTCTGAAAAACTGTTTTTT. The chain carries TRBV6-5 and TRBJ1-4; 8 bases are shared with TRBD1. Trimming took 6 bases from V and 7 from J; bases not matched to a gene: 10. The length of the CDR3 is 15 residues. Germline loops: CDR1 MNHEY, CDR2 SVGAGI.

The rearrangement joins TRBV3-1 (or the pseudogene TRBV3-2) to TRBJ2-5; 8 positions agree with TRBD2. This CDR3 region has 14 residues. V was pared by 5 bases and J by 7 bases, with 9 bases of the junction left unmatched. Germline assignment: CDR1 LGHDT and CDR2 YNNKEL (reference sequence). The CDR3 DNA follows: TGTGCCAGCAGCTTTAGCGGGGCCGATGGGACCCAGTACTTC. Translating it yields CASSFSGADGTQYF.

The CDR3 loop is CASKSMPRTSGSSSYEQYF. The CDR3 region has the DNA TGTGCCAGCAAATCTATGCCCCGGACTAGCGGGAGTAGTTCCTACGAGCAGTACTTC. J is TRBJ2-7 and V is TRBV27, with 13 bases that match TRBD2. From germline, CDR1 is MNHEY and CDR2 SMNVEV (reference sequence). V lost 7 bases to trimming and J lost 1 base; unmatched junction nucleotides: 16. CDR3 length: 19 amino acids.

This chain joins TRBV4-1 and TRBJ1-1; 7 nucleotides align to TRBD1. The ends lost 4 bases at V and 1 base at J; junction bases unmatched: 3. This CDR3 comprises 14 residues. CDR1 is MGHRA and CDR2 is YSYEKL in the germline V gene. DNA for the CDR3: TGCGCCAGCAGCCTGGGACAGAAGAACACTGAAGCTTTCTTT. Amino acids: CASSLGQKNTEAFF.

The chain is built from TRBV3-1 (or the pseudogene TRBV3-2) and TRBJ2-7, with TRBD1 matching 10 bases. Germline CDR1 reads LGHDT; CDR2 reads YNNKEL (reference sequence). The CDR3 consists of 15 residues. Germline trimming cut 1 base from V and 4 bases from J; bases unmatched to any gene: 4. CDR3 coding DNA: TGTGCCAGCAGCCAAGCGGGACAGGGGTTTTACGAGCAGTACTTC. This gives the protein CASSQAGQGFYEQYF.

The chain recombines TRBV7-8 with TRBJ2-5; weak D call: TRBD2 (6 bases). Looked up from germline, CDR1 is SGHVS and CDR2 is FQNEAQ. This CDR3 contains 16 residues. Between the trimmed V and J ends, which lost 4 bases and 1 base, there was a span of 16 bases. In nucleotides, the CDR3 is TGTGCCAGCAGCTCTAACTCACTAGCTCCCCAAGAGACCCAGTACTTC. It yields the protein CASSSNSLAPQETQYF.

The chain joins TRBV28 to TRBJ1-3; TRBD1 might be the D (5 bases). CDR1 and CDR2 from the germline V gene are MDHEN and SYDVKM. The CDR3 is made up of 17 amino acids. The V gene lost 3 bases and the J gene lost 0 bases, with 15 bases spanning the gap. The CDR3 is CASSLVRKGASGNTIYF. CDR3 in DNA: TGTGCCAGCAGTTTGGTCAGGAAAGGGGCCTCTGGAAACACCATATATTTT.

The V call is TRBV9, the J call TRBJ2-3; TRBD2 is a possible D gene (6 bases). V gave up 0 bases and J gave up 2 bases, with 7 bases separating them. There are 14 residues in the CDR3. Germline V gene data show CDR1 as SGDLS and CDR2 as YYNGEE. The CDR3 loop is CASSVGDFTDTQYF. In nucleotides, the CDR3 is TGTGCCAGCAGCGTAGGGGACTTCACAGATACGCAGTATTTT. Using reference TRBV9 and TRBJ2-3 for the parts outside the CDR3, the full variable domain is DSGVTQTPKHLITATGQRVTLRCSPRSGDLSVYWYQQSLDQGLQFLIQYYNGEERAKGNILERFSAQQFPDLHSELNLSSLELGDSALYFCASSVGDFTDTQYFGPGTRLTVL.

The chain carries TRBV14 and TRBJ2-5; 7 bases are shared with TRBD1. The trim removed 1 base at V and 5 bases at J, leaving 7 bases unmatched. This CDR3 spans 15 amino acids. CDR1 is SGHDN and CDR2 is FVKESK in the germline V gene. In DNA, the CDR3 is TGTGCCAGCAGCCAAGGGTCAGGGGGTACGGAGACCCAGTACTTC. This gives the protein CASSQGSGGTETQYF. The full variable domain, in which reference TRBV14 and TRBJ2-5 provide the parts outside the CDR3, is EAGVTQFPSHSVIEKGQTVTLRCDPISGHDNLYWYRRVMGKEIKFLLHFVKESKQDESGMPNNRFLAERTGGTYSTLKVQPAELEDSGVYFCASSQGSGGTETQYFGPGTRLLVL.

V usage is TRBV7-2 and J usage is TRBJ1-6, with D uncertain. This CDR3 is built from 13 residues. CDR1 and CDR2 (germline): SGHTA, FQGNSA. Trimming removed 2 bases at V and 9 bases at J, with 8 bases between. The chain's CDR3 is CASSLTVFSPLHF. The DNA of the CDR3 is TGTGCCAGCAGCTTAACTGTTTTTTCACCCCTCCACTTT.

About this clone: At the DNA level, this CDR3 is encoded by other sequences in the same sample as well. V and J are TRBV30 and TRBJ2-2; TRBD1 might be the D (6 bases). The CDR3 is 15 amino acids. Germline V gene sequence: CDR1 GTSNPN, CDR2 SVGIG (reference sequence). The V end lost 0 bases, the J end lost 2 bases, and 10 bases lay between the germline ends. The chain's CDR3 is CAWSVRRGNTGELFF. CDR3 bases: TGTGCCTGGAGTGTACGCAGGGGAAACACCGGGGAGCTGTTTTTT.

This chain joins TRBV5-4 and TRBJ1-3; no definite D call. Germline V lookup: CDR1 SGHNT, CDR2 YYREEE (reference sequence). The CDR3 has 16 amino acids. V lost 5 bases and J lost 3, with 18 bases in between. This CDR3 reads CASSLPGSWGGNTIYF. Written as DNA, the CDR3 is TGTGCCAGCAGTCTACCGGGATCCTGGGGTGGAAACACCATATATTTT.

The chain employs TRBV6-2 or TRBV6-3 and TRBJ1-6; 8 bases fit TRBD1. The trim removed 0 bases at V and 9 bases at J, leaving 4 bases unmatched. The CDR3 has 15 residues. Germline-derived CDR1 and CDR2 are MNHEY and SVGEGT. As DNA, the CDR3 is TGTGCCAGCAGTTACTCGACAGGGGTCGCTTCACCCCTCCACTTT. Its translation is CASSYSTGVASPLHF.